The 29 T cell receptor beta chains given below trace back to one sample, sequenced in a study of blood T cell repertoires in COVID-19. The assay was immunoSEQ multiplex PCR, and TCRdb's table has in-frame clones only and misses some. The sample contains approximately 160,000 clones, approximately 82% of which appear only once. Material for sequencing was peripheral blood. These receptor sequences come from a man between 65 and 79 years old who had recovered from COVID-19.

V usage is TRBV6-8 and J usage is TRBJ2-5, with a tentative D call TRBD1 (5 bases). The CDR3 extends over 14 amino acids. Germline assignment: CDR1 MNHGY and CDR2 SAAAGT. Between the trimmed V and J ends, which lost 2 bases and 6 bases, there was a span of 13 bases. Here the CDR3 reads CASSYVRGGQTQYF. The CDR3, as DNA: TGTGCCAGCAGTTACGTAAGGGGTGGGCAGACCCAGTACTTC.

The chain joins TRBV6-5 to TRBJ1-2; 7 bases line up with TRBD1. The CDR3 sequence is 14 residues long. The V segment lost 7 bases and the J segment 2 bases; nucleotides outside the gene matches: 7. Germline loops: CDR1 MNHEY, CDR2 SVGAGI. CDR3 sequence reads: CASTGGRGNYGYTF. The CDR3 DNA sequence: TGTGCCAGCACCGGTGGCAGGGGGAACTATGGCTACACCTTC.

The CDR3 sequence is CATTGASSGYTF. In DNA form, the CDR3 reads TGTGCCACGACAGGGGCATCTAGTGGCTACACCTTC. The chain joins TRBV12-3 or TRBV12-4 to TRBJ1-2; TRBD1 matches at 8 bases. The CDR3 consists of 12 residues. The trim removed 10 bases at V and 7 bases at J, leaving 8 bases unmatched.

The chain combines TRBV7-9 with TRBJ2-1, with 8 bases that match TRBD2. There are 12 residues in the CDR3. V lost 10 bases, J lost 9 bases, and 8 bases stayed unmatched. Germline CDR1 reads SEHNR; CDR2 reads FQNEAQ (reference sequence). Here the CDR3 reads CATPGGGGEQFF. CDR3 nucleotide sequence: TGTGCCACCCCGGGGGGGGGAGGTGAGCAGTTCTTC. The variable domain in full, completed from reference TRBV7-9 and TRBJ2-1, reads DTGVSQNPRHKITKRGQNVTFRCDPISEHNRLYWYRQTLGQGPEFLTYFQNEAQLEKSRLLSDRFSAERPKGSFSTLEIQRTEQGDSAMYLCATPGGGGEQFFGPGTRLTVL.

The rearrangement uses TRBV6-5 and TRBJ2-2; 9 bases line up with TRBD1. Losses at the gene ends were 4 bases for V and 3 bases for J; bases not matched to a gene: 3. This CDR3 region has 15 residues. The germline CDR1 and CDR2 sequences are MNHEY and SVGAGI. The CDR3 spells CASSWDRDHTGELFF. CDR3 DNA: TGTGCCAGCAGTTGGGACAGGGATCACACCGGGGAGCTGTTTTTT.

The chain joins TRBV19 to TRBJ2-5, with D tentatively TRBD2 (6 bases). The CDR3 length is 13 residues. Germline V lookup: CDR1 LNHDA, CDR2 SQIVND (reference sequence). V dropped 5 bases and J dropped 5 bases, with 12 bases sitting between them. The CDR3 coding sequence is TGTGCCAGTAGTTTCGGGGGACGCGAGACCCAGTACTTC. It yields the protein CASSFGGRETQYF.

This clone was found once. The chain joins TRBV5-4 to TRBJ2-1; 7 bases are shared with TRBD1. CDR1 is SGHNT and CDR2 is YYREEE in the germline V gene (reference sequence). J was trimmed by 6 bases and V by 7 bases; bases with no gene match: 7. The CDR3 is 13 residues long. The CDR3 region is CASRQGRTNEQFF. Written as DNA, the CDR3 is TGTGCCAGCCGACAGGGAAGGACCAATGAGCAGTTCTTC. Full variable domain (remainder filled in from reference TRBV5-4 and TRBJ2-1): ETGVTQSPTHLIKTRGQQVTLRCSSQSGHNTVSWYQQALGQGPQFIFQYYREEENGRGNFPPRFSGLQFPNYSSELNVNALELDDSALYLCASRQGRTNEQFFGPGTRLTVL.

The chain couples TRBV6-2 or TRBV6-3 to TRBJ2-3; the D gene is possibly TRBD1 (5 bases). V was pared by 6 bases and J by 3 bases, with 13 bases between. Germline V gives CDR1 MNHEY, CDR2 SVGEGT. The CDR3 loop spans 14 amino acids. The DNA of the CDR3 is TGTGCCAGCAGCATGCAGGGTGGGACAGATACGCAGTATTTT. Translating it yields CASSMQGGTDTQYF.

The CDR3 sequence: CASSLRALNTEAFF. CDR3 sequence (DNA): TGTGCCAGCAGCTTGCGGGCCCTGAACACTGAAGCTTTCTTT. This chain connects TRBV7-2 to TRBJ1-1; D not resolved. Per germline, CDR1 SGHTA and CDR2 FQGNSA. This CDR3 contains 14 residues. V was cut by 3 bases and J by 0 bases, with 8 bases left in between.

The chain is built from TRBV18 and TRBJ1-2; TRBD1 might be the D (6 bases). The CDR3 consists of 15 residues. The germline V gene encodes CDR1 KGHSH and CDR2 LQKENI. V was pared by 3 bases and J by 8 bases, with 19 bases between. CDR3 DNA sequence: TGTGCCAGCTCACCCTCCGCGGTGGGGGCTCAGGGCTACACCTTC. Residues: CASSPSAVGAQGYTF.

This sequence joins TRBV28 and TRBJ2-7; D gene unclear. With 3 bases removed from V and 3 bases from J, the gap between germline ends came to 9 bases. Per germline, CDR1 MDHEN and CDR2 SYDVKM. This CDR3 has 13 amino acids. The CDR3 reads CASSLGQNYEQYF. The CDR3 bases are TGTGCCAGCAGTTTGGGCCAGAACTACGAGCAGTACTTC.

The J gene is TRBJ1-5, the V gene TRBV24-1; 8 bases map to TRBD1. The CDR3 consists of 15 residues. V was pared by 4 bases and J by 7 bases, with 8 bases of the junction left unmatched. Germline V gene lookup returns CDR1 KGHDR and CDR2 SFDVKD. The CDR3 loop reads CATSENGQGRQPQHF. The CDR3 DNA sequence: TGTGCCACCAGTGAAAACGGACAGGGCAGGCAGCCCCAGCATTTT.

The chain uses TRBV5-6 and TRBJ2-1; 7 bases agree with TRBD1. Germline CDR1 SGHDT, CDR2 YYEEEE. Trimming removed 1 base from V and 1 base from J; junction bases left unmatched: 8. This CDR3 comprises 17 residues. CDR3 sequence: CASSLTEGGASYNEQFF. The CDR3 DNA follows: TGTGCCAGCAGCTTGACCGAAGGGGGCGCTTCCTACAATGAGCAGTTCTTC.

V gene TRBV5-1 combines with J gene TRBJ2-7; 8 nucleotides match TRBD1. Germline loops: CDR1 SGHRS, CDR2 YFSETQ. J gave up 5 bases and V 4 bases, and 8 bases lay outside the gene matches. This CDR3 is 14 amino acids long. In nucleotides, the CDR3 is TGCGCCAGCAGCCTAGGACAGGGAAGCGACGAGCAGTACTTC. This gives the protein CASSLGQGSDEQYF.

V and J are TRBV24-1 and TRBJ2-2; no clear D. This CDR3 spans 12 amino acids. V shed 9 bases and J shed 1 base, with 5 bases lying between them. Germline-derived CDR1 and CDR2 are KGHDR and SFDVKD. The CDR3 DNA sequence: TGTGCCACCTCTAGGAACACCGGGGAGCTGTTTTTT. Protein sequence: CATSRNTGELFF.

This clone was recorded a few times. The rearrangement uses TRBV5-1 and TRBJ1-6, with TRBD1 identical over 8 bases. Trimming cost V 4 bases and J 7 bases; bases outside gene matches: 4. The CDR3 covers 14 residues. CDR1 SGHRS and CDR2 YFSETQ come from the germline V gene. For the CDR3, the DNA is TGCGCCAGCAGCGCGGGACAGGTGAATTCACCCCTCCACTTT. This encodes CASSAGQVNSPLHF. Complete variable domain (other parts from reference TRBV5-1 and TRBJ1-6): KAGVTQTPRYLIKTRGQQVTLSCSPISGHRSVSWYQQTPGQGLQFLFEYFSETQRNKGNFPGRFSGRQFSNSRSEMNVSTLELGDSALYLCASSAGQVNSPLHFGNGTRLTVT.

V gene TRBV11-3 combines with J gene TRBJ2-1; no clear D. Germline CDR1 SGHNT, CDR2 YENEEA. Trimming took off 8 bases at V and 6 bases at J, with 8 bases between the two ends. The CDR3 covers 11 residues. CDR3 sequence (DNA): TGTGCCAGCGGCCGAGGCAATGAGCAGTTCTTC. Amino acid sequence: CASGRGNEQFF.

V usage is TRBV10-3 and J usage is TRBJ2-2; TRBD1 matches 8 bases. CDR1 and CDR2 from the germline V gene are ENHRY and SYGVKD. The trim removed 1 base at V and 1 base at J, leaving 5 bases unmatched. The CDR3 has 17 amino acids. CDR3 loop: CAISELTGGMNTGELFF. CDR3 coding DNA: TGTGCCATCAGTGAGTTAACAGGGGGTATGAACACCGGGGAGCTGTTTTTT.

This clone was counted once. CDR3 protein: CASSPIDRDGEQYF. CDR3 nucleotides: TGTGCCAGCAGCCCGATCGACAGGGATGGGGAGCAGTACTTC. The chain carries TRBV5-4 and TRBJ2-7; TRBD1 aligns across 7 bases. The CDR3 is 14 residues long. With 4 bases clipped from V and 7 bases from J, the junction kept 11 bases outside the gene matches. CDR1 SGHNT and CDR2 YYREEE come from the germline V gene (reference sequence).

The gene calls are TRBV4-1 and TRBJ1-5; D perhaps matches TRBD1 (6 bases). Germline V lookup: CDR1 MGHRA, CDR2 YSYEKL. The V end lost 3 bases, the J end lost 5 bases, and 11 bases lay between the germline ends. There are 14 residues in the CDR3. CDR3 amino acids: CASSHRDTDQPQHF. CDR3 DNA: TGCGCCAGCAGCCACCGGGACACCGATCAGCCCCAGCATTTT.

The V gene is TRBV28, the J gene TRBJ1-2; TRBD1 matches 10 bases. CDR3 length: 17 residues. Germline V gene sequence: CDR1 MDHEN, CDR2 SYDVKM. The ends lost 5 bases at V and 4 bases at J; junction bases unmatched: 13. The CDR3 spells CASSLSGTGVLGYGYTF. CDR3 coding DNA: TGTGCCAGCAGTCTTTCCGGGACAGGGGTTTTGGGCTATGGCTACACCTTC.

This chain connects TRBV19 to TRBJ1-6; no clear D gene. This CDR3 region has 15 residues. Trimming left V 4 bases short and J 8 bases short, with 15 bases between. Germline CDR1 is LNHDA and CDR2 is SQIVND (reference sequence). The CDR3, as DNA: TGTGCCAGTAGTAAGGCCCGGGTTGGTGATTCACCCCTCCACTTT. This encodes CASSKARVGDSPLHF.

This chain links TRBV6-4 with TRBJ2-1; 12 bases map to TRBD2. This CDR3 contains 16 residues. Germline CDR1 reads MRHNA; CDR2 reads SNTAGT. V trimming: 1 base; J trimming: 8 bases; junction bases outside the gene matches: 6. The CDR3 DNA is TGTGCCAGCAGTGACTTGACTAGCGGGAGCACCGATGAGCAGTTCTTC. Its translation: CASSDLTSGSTDEQFF.

CDR3 in amino acids: CASSLDRGSYEQYF. The CDR3 DNA follows: TGTGCCAGCAGCCTGGACAGGGGATCCTACGAGCAGTACTTC. The rearrangement joins TRBV6-5 to TRBJ2-7; 9 bases match TRBD1. This CDR3 comprises 14 residues. The V segment lost 6 bases and the J segment 1 base; nucleotides outside the gene matches: 4. The germline V gene has CDR1 MNHEY and CDR2 SVGAGI.

The rearrangement joins TRBV9 to TRBJ1-2; D is perhaps TRBD1 (5 bases). Per the germline V gene, CDR1 is SGDLS and CDR2 is YYNGEE. The CDR3 covers 15 residues. V was cut by 2 bases and J by 8 bases, with 19 bases left in between. CDR3 coding DNA: TGTGCCAGCAGCGTCGGGGACTCACAGTCTGGCGGCTACACCTTC. Translated, it gives CASSVGDSQSGGYTF. Full variable domain (remainder filled in from reference TRBV9 and TRBJ1-2): DSGVTQTPKHLITATGQRVTLRCSPRSGDLSVYWYQQSLDQGLQFLIQYYNGEERAKGNILERFSAQQFPDLHSELNLSSLELGDSALYFCASSVGDSQSGGYTFGSGTRLTVV.

The CDR3 DNA is TGCGCCAGCAGCCTCCGCGGTGATAGCAATCAGCCCCAGCATTTT. It is translated as CASSLRGDSNQPQHF. V and J are TRBV5-1 and TRBJ1-5, with unresolved D. This CDR3 is built from 15 residues. Trimming stripped 4 bases from V and 0 bases from J, with 11 bases between. Germline loops: CDR1 SGHRS, CDR2 YFSETQ.

The chain has TRBV6-5 and TRBJ2-3; TRBD2 agrees at 10 bases. The V and J ends lost 5 bases and 2 bases, in that order; junction bases with no gene match: 4. The CDR3 has 15 amino acids. Germline CDR1 is MNHEY and CDR2 is SVGAGI. Written as DNA, the CDR3 is TGTGCCAGCAGTCTGCTAGCGGGAGCCACAGATACGCAGTATTTT. Translating it yields CASSLLAGATDTQYF.

In nucleotides, the CDR3 is TGTGCCAGCAGTGAATCGGTTTTTCGGGGCTACACCTTC. As protein: CASSESVFRGYTF. The chain is built from TRBV2 and TRBJ1-2; D is uncertain. Per the germline V gene, CDR1 is SNHLY and CDR2 is FYNNEI. The CDR3 consists of 13 residues. V lost 2 bases, J lost 8 bases, and 12 bases lay in between.

The CDR3 DNA sequence: TGTGCCAGCAGCCGCCCGGACAATCTTGAGCAGTACTTC. Its translation is CASSRPDNLEQYF. The chain uses TRBV6-5 and TRBJ2-7; weak D call: TRBD1 (5 bases). Germline CDR1 MNHEY, CDR2 SVGAGI. This CDR3 region has 13 residues. V lost 6 bases and J 7 bases, leaving 16 bases between the germline ends.